These 29 T cell receptor beta chains were sequenced from one sample in a study of blood T cells in healthy people across ages. Combining a sample-barcoded 5' primer with a J-beta primer mix, a second PCR ran for roughly 7 to 12 cycles. TCRdb re-called the 5' RACE reads through MiXCR, storing one row per CDR3 protein. Here the sample spans hundreds of thousands of distinct CDR3 sequences, 45% to 65% being singletons. The sequenced material came from blood. The receptors here all came from a man in his sixties in good health.

At least ten counts were recorded for this clonotype. The chain has TRBV11-1 and TRBJ2-3, with 11 bases that match TRBD2. The V gene's germline CDR1 is SGHAT and CDR2 FQDESV (reference sequence). Losses at the gene ends were 5 bases for V and 0 bases for J; bases not matched to a gene: 4. The CDR3 runs 16 residues. This chain's CDR3 is CASSPRTSGSTDTQYF. The CDR3 DNA reads TGTGCCAGCAGCCCGCGGACTAGCGGGAGCACAGATACGCAGTATTTT. The complete variable domain, with remaining parts taken from reference TRBV11-1 and TRBJ2-3, reads EAEVAQSPRYKITEKSQAVAFWCDPISGHATLYWYRQILGQGPELLVQFQDESVVDDSQLPKDRFSAERLKGVDSTLKIQPAELGDSAMYLCASSPRTSGSTDTQYFGPGTRLTVL.

This clonotype was observed once. The chain couples TRBV27 to TRBJ2-4, with 8 bases aligning to TRBD2. Near its end, the DNA agrees better with TRBJ2-7, so the J call may be wrong. Germline V gene lookup returns CDR1 MNHEY and CDR2 SMNVEV (reference sequence). The CDR3 loop spans 15 amino acids. Written as DNA, the CDR3 is TGTGCCAGCAGGCCTGTCGGGACTAGGAACTACGAGCAGTACTTC. Its protein is CASRPVGTRNYEQYF.

V is TRBV10-3 and J is TRBJ2-5; tentative D call: TRBD1 (6 bases). The CDR3 contains 14 residues. V lost 2 bases, J lost 11 bases, and 18 bases lay in between. Germline lookup yields CDR1 ENHRY and CDR2 SYGVKD. The CDR3 nucleotides read TGTGCCATCAGTGAGCGGGGACAAGACAAGGAGCAGTACTTC. It translates to CAISERGQDKEQYF.

J is TRBJ2-5 and V is TRBV9; the D is unclear. V lost 4 bases and J lost 5, with 18 bases in between. In germline, CDR1 is SGDLS, CDR2 YYNGEE. This CDR3 comprises 15 residues. CDR3 in DNA: TGTGCCAGCAGCCCTCGCGGAGCCCGTATCGAGACCCAGTACTTC. It yields the protein CASSPRGARIETQYF.

This clonotype came up many times. V and J are TRBV13 and TRBJ2-5; D gene unclear. Trimming stripped 6 bases from V and 1 base from J, with 6 bases between. The CDR3 covers 12 residues. Germline assignment: CDR1 PRHDT and CDR2 FYEKMQ (reference sequence). The CDR3: CASSRTQETQYF. The CDR3 DNA reads TGTGCCAGCAGTCGGACCCAAGAGACCCAGTACTTC.

The V and J genes are TRBV11-2 and TRBJ2-6; D is unresolved. The CDR3 has 17 amino acids. Germline V gives CDR1 SGHAT, CDR2 FQNNGV. V was pared by 5 bases and J by 0 bases, with 14 bases between. CDR3 residues: CASSTWTVSSGANVLTF. The CDR3 nucleotides read TGTGCCAGCAGCACCTGGACGGTTAGCTCTGGGGCCAACGTCCTGACTTTC.

The genes are TRBV20-1 and TRBJ2-5, with D perhaps given as TRBD1 or TRBD2 (5 bases each). The CDR3 covers 15 residues. Per germline, CDR1 DFQATT and CDR2 SNEGSKA (reference sequence). Trimming removed 0 bases at V and 3 bases at J, with 14 bases between. This chain's CDR3 is CSARDGAGAEETQYF. Written as DNA, the CDR3 is TGCAGTGCTAGAGATGGCGCCGGGGCAGAAGAGACCCAGTACTTC.

Points on this clonotype: The junction and the germline gene differ at one end; a read error may be behind it. The rearrangement links TRBV3-1 to TRBJ2-3; D assignment may be TRBD1 or TRBD2 (5 bases each). CDR1 and CDR2 (germline): LGHDT, YNNKEL (reference sequence). This CDR3 has 15 amino acids. CDR3 nucleotide sequence: TGTGCCAGCAGCCAAGCGGGACGGAGCACAGATACGCGGTATTTT. Its translation is CASSQAGRSTDTRYF.

This clonotype came up a few times. This chain joins TRBV4-2 and TRBJ1-4, with TRBD1 as a possible D gene (6 bases). Deletions cut 0 bases from V and 8 bases from J, with 16 bases between. The CDR3 is 16 residues long. CDR1 is LGHNA, CDR2 YNFKEQ, per germline. CDR3 protein: CASSQDRRGTREKLFF. The CDR3, as DNA: TGTGCCAGCAGCCAAGATCGGCGCGGGACACGCGAAAAACTGTTTTTT.

This clonotype has a handful of counts. The chain joins TRBV7-2 to TRBJ2-5; TRBD2 matches at 9 bases. CDR1 and CDR2 (germline): SGHTA, FQGNSA. V shed 4 bases, J shed 3 bases, and the junction held 6 bases outside the gene matches. The CDR3 has 15 residues. CDR3 protein: CASSSSGAREETQYF. The CDR3 DNA is TGTGCCAGCAGCTCTAGCGGGGCCCGTGAAGAGACCCAGTACTTC.

In its sample, this clonotype was seen once. This chain connects TRBV10-3 to TRBJ2-1; the D is unclear. V was trimmed by 5 bases and J by 5 bases, leaving 4 bases between them. The CDR3 extends over 11 amino acids. Looked up from germline, CDR1 is ENHRY and CDR2 is SYGVKD. The CDR3 loop reads CAISRNNEQFF. Written as DNA, the CDR3 is TGTGCCATCAGTCGGAACAATGAGCAGTTCTTC.

V usage is TRBV20-1 and J usage is TRBJ2-7, with D hard to call. Germline V CDR1 and CDR2: DFQATT, SNEGSKA (reference sequence). Trimming shortened V by 6 bases and J by 3 bases, and 15 bases separated the two germline ends. The CDR3 sequence is 13 residues long. The CDR3 DNA reads as TGCAGTGCCAAAGAAGATCCAATCTACGAGCAGTACTTC. Protein sequence: CSAKEDPIYEQYF.

The CDR3 DNA reads as TGTGCCAGCAGCTTCCGTCAGGCTGCCTACGAGCAGTACTTC. Its protein product is CASSFRQAAYEQYF. The genes are TRBV7-2 and TRBJ2-7; no clear D. The CDR3 extends over 14 amino acids. V lost 3 bases, J lost 2 bases, and 11 bases lay in between. Looked up from germline, CDR1 is SGHTA and CDR2 is FQGNSA.

The V gene is TRBV28, the J gene TRBJ2-1, with 8 positions matching TRBD2. The CDR3 sequence is 17 residues long. Trimming cost V 5 bases and J 7 bases; bases outside gene matches: 16. Germline loops: CDR1 MDHEN, CDR2 SYDVKM. The CDR3 nucleotides read TGTGCCAGCAGTCCCCCTCCAGGCGGGGGGCAATCTAATGAGCAGTTCTTC. As protein: CASSPPPGGGQSNEQFF.

This clonotype has more than one count but fewer than ten. V and J are TRBV20-1 and TRBJ2-7, with 9 bases lining up with TRBD2. The better agreement between TRBJ2-4 and the DNA end casts doubt on the J call. CDR1 is DFQATT and CDR2 is SNEGSKA in the germline V gene (reference sequence). This CDR3 has 15 residues. The CDR3 sequence is CSARDSGGPKNIQYF. CDR3 bases: TGCAGTGCTAGAGATAGCGGGGGTCCAAAAAACATTCAGTACTTC.

V gene TRBV28 combines with J gene TRBJ1-2; weak D call: TRBD1 (5 bases). Germline CDR1 reads MDHEN; CDR2 reads SYDVKM. There are 14 residues in the CDR3. The V end lost 2 bases, the J end lost 7 bases, and 14 bases lay between the germline ends. The CDR3 loop is CASSLLPGSVGYTF. The DNA of the CDR3 is TGTGCCAGCAGTTTACTCCCAGGGTCGGTTGGCTACACCTTC.

V usage is TRBV7-2 and J usage is TRBJ2-5; 7 bases fit TRBD2. The CDR3 contains 14 residues. From germline, CDR1 is SGHTA and CDR2 FQGNSA. V was pared by 6 bases and J by 13 bases, with 17 bases of the junction left unmatched. The CDR3 spells CASRQSSGEGPWYF. The CDR3 DNA reads TGTGCCAGCAGGCAAAGCAGCGGGGAAGGTCCTTGGTACTTC. The variable domain in full, completed from reference TRBV7-2 and TRBJ2-5, reads GAGVSQSPSNKVTEKGKDVELRCDPISGHTALYWYRQSLGQGLEFLIYFQGNSAPDKSGLPSDRFSAERTGGSVSTLTIQRTQQEDSAVYLCASRQSSGEGPWYFGPGTRLLVL.

This sequence joins TRBV7-2 and TRBJ2-7, with D possibly being TRBD1 (8 bases). V dropped 5 bases and J dropped 6 bases, with 23 bases sitting between them. Germline CDR1 SGHTA, CDR2 FQGNSA. CDR3 size: 16 residues. The CDR3 spells CASSAPGGGRLSEQYF. The CDR3 DNA reads TGTGCCAGCAGCGCCCCAGGGGGCGGGAGACTTTCCGAGCAGTACTTC.

V is TRBV11-3 and J is TRBJ2-3, with D hard to call. The CDR3 consists of 17 residues. From germline, CDR1 is SGHNT and CDR2 YENEEA. V lost 0 bases to trimming and J lost 3 bases, with 16 bases between them. Here the CDR3 reads CASSLDGARWGTDTQYF. DNA of the CDR3: TGTGCCAGCAGCTTAGATGGTGCCAGGTGGGGAACAGATACGCAGTATTTT.

The sample holds one count of this clonotype. This chain joins TRBV7-2 and TRBJ2-1; D gene unclear. Germline assignment: CDR1 SGHTA and CDR2 FQGNSA. Trimming left V 0 bases short and J 8 bases short, with 11 bases between. CDR3 size: 14 residues. The CDR3 DNA is TGTGCCAGCAGCTTAGCCCACTCGCTCCATGAGCAGTTCTTC. Translating gives CASSLAHSLHEQFF.

Many counts were recorded for this clonotype. The chain joins TRBV9 to TRBJ2-6, with D perhaps TRBD2 (7 bases). V was shortened by 1 base and J by 0 bases, with 17 bases between the two germline ends. The CDR3 loop spans 19 amino acids. The V gene's germline CDR1 is SGDLS and CDR2 YYNGEE. The CDR3 here is CASSVTGGGARSGANVLTF. The CDR3, as DNA: TGTGCCAGCAGCGTAACTGGTGGGGGGGCTCGCTCTGGGGCCAACGTCCTGACTTTC. The complete variable domain, with remaining parts taken from reference TRBV9 and TRBJ2-6, reads DSGVTQTPKHLITATGQRVTLRCSPRSGDLSVYWYQQSLDQGLQFLIQYYNGEERAKGNILERFSAQQFPDLHSELNLSSLELGDSALYFCASSVTGGGARSGANVLTFGAGSRLTVL.

Note on this clonotype: The junction and the germline gene differ at one end; a read error may be behind it. The chain has TRBV20-1 and TRBJ2-1; 8 nucleotides match TRBD1. Germline values: CDR1 DFQATT, CDR2 SNEGSKA (reference sequence). The CDR3 contains 12 residues. The chain's CDR3 is CSTSRGRNEQFF. CDR3 DNA sequence: TGCAGTACTAGCAGGGGGCGTAATGAGCAGTTCTTC.

The genes are TRBV6-6 and TRBJ2-5, with D perhaps matching TRBD1 (5 bases). The J call may not be correct, given that the DNA end is closer to TRBJ2-7. Per germline, CDR1 MNHNY and CDR2 SVGAGI (reference sequence). The length of the CDR3 is 14 residues. CDR3 residues: CASSYSGQGDEQYF. As DNA, the CDR3 is TGTGCCAGCAGTTACTCCGGGCAGGGCGACGAGCAGTACTTC.

This clonotype occurred a few times. This chain connects TRBV12-3 or TRBV12-4 to TRBJ1-1; D is ambiguous. The CDR3 has 15 amino acids. The germline V and J ends were trimmed by 7 bases and 1 base, with 16 bases remaining between them. The CDR3 bases are TGTGCCAGCAATACCCCCGGTGGGCGGAACACTGAAGCTTTCTTT. It is translated as CASNTPGGRNTEAFF.

The chain uses TRBV6-5 and TRBJ2-7; the D is unclear. Germline CDR1 MNHEY, CDR2 SVGAGI. The CDR3 is made up of 15 amino acids. V was pared by 3 bases and J by 1 base, with 13 bases between. CDR3 nucleotide sequence: TGTGCCAGCAGTTATGAGAAGGGAACGTCCTACGAGCAGTACTTC. Residues: CASSYEKGTSYEQYF.

The rearrangement links TRBV28 to TRBJ1-5; D unresolved. The CDR3 is made up of 13 amino acids. V was pared by 8 bases and J by 2 bases, with 10 bases between. Looked up from germline, CDR1 is MDHEN and CDR2 is SYDVKM. CDR3 DNA sequence: TGTGCCAGCCTGCTACAAGGCAATCAGCCCCAGCATTTT. Translating gives CASLLQGNQPQHF.

To note about this clonotype: The CDR3 carries no conserved terminal phenylalanine or tryptophan, so it likely arises from a read error. The chain has TRBV2 and TRBJ2-7; TRBD2 matches at 7 bases. Germline V gene lookup returns CDR1 SNHLY and CDR2 FYNNEI. Germline trimming cut 7 bases from V and 4 bases from J; bases unmatched to any gene: 4. This CDR3 is built from 12 residues. The CDR3: CASKSRGYEQYI. CDR3 bases: TGTGCCAGCAAATCGCGGGGGTACGAGCAGTACATC.

The J gene is TRBJ2-5, the V gene TRBV3-1; D perhaps matches TRBD2 (6 bases). Between the trimmed V and J ends, which lost 0 bases and 11 bases, there was a span of 19 bases. Germline V gives CDR1 LGHDT, CDR2 YNNKEL (reference sequence). The CDR3 consists of 15 residues. The CDR3 sequence is CASSQDGGTDNEQYF. In DNA form, the CDR3 reads TGTGCCAGCAGCCAAGATGGGGGGACGGACAATGAGCAGTACTTC.

This clonotype was detected a few times. V gene TRBV6-2 or TRBV6-3 combines with J gene TRBJ2-7; TRBD1 or TRBD2 may be the D gene (5 bases each). CDR1 and CDR2 (germline): MNHEY, SVGEGT. This CDR3 region has 16 residues. V lost 3 bases to trimming and J lost 2 bases, with 17 bases between them. The CDR3 protein is CASSYLRTSGPYEQYF. Here the CDR3 DNA reads TGTGCCAGCAGTTATCTACGGACGTCGGGGCCCTACGAGCAGTACTTC.